This section outlines one T cell receptor (beta chain) sequence together with its context. This sample is part of a study of blood T cell repertoires in COVID-19. About the research overall: Collection of acute and convalescent COVID-19 samples took place in the United States, Italy and Spain. The analysed material was cDNA or gDNA that came from T cells, B-cell-depleted T cells, or PBMCs.

The J segment lost 10 bases and the V segment lost 4 bases, leaving 9 bases of the junction unmatched. CDR3 length: 14 residues. Germline V gives CDR1 SEHNR, CDR2 FQNEAQ (reference sequence). Per the original methods: Estimation of nucleated cell counts relied on the amplification of reference gene primers. Data came from immunoSEQ multiplex PCR; TCRdb stores just in-frame clones and leaves some out. V and J calls and clone size are as listed in that table; D and trimming were resolved from the DNA. Of roughly 95,000 clones listed, around 80% were seen once; the top ten hold 18%. Sequencing was carried out using peripheral blood. V gene TRBV7-9 combines with J gene TRBJ1-1, with TRBD1 matching 10 bases. This TCR was recovered from a man older than 75 with acute or convalescent COVID-19. The CDR3 is CASSYTGTGAGAFF. CDR3 coding DNA: TGTGCCAGCAGCTACACCGGGACAGGGGCTGGAGCTTTCTTT.